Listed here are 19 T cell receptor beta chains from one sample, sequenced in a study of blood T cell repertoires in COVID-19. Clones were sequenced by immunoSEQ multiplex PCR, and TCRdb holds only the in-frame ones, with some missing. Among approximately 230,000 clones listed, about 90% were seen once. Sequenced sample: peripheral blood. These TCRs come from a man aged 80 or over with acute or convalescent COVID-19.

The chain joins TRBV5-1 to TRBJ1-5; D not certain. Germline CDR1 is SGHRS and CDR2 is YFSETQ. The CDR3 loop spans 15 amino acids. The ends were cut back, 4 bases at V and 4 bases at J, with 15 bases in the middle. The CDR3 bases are TGCGCCAGCAGCCCAGACGGGTTCGGGAATCAGCCCCAGCATTTT. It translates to CASSPDGFGNQPQHF. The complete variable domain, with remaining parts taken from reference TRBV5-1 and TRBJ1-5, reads KAGVTQTPRYLIKTRGQQVTLSCSPISGHRSVSWYQQTPGQGLQFLFEYFSETQRNKGNFPGRFSGRQFSNSRSEMNVSTLELGDSALYLCASSPDGFGNQPQHFGDGTRLSIL.

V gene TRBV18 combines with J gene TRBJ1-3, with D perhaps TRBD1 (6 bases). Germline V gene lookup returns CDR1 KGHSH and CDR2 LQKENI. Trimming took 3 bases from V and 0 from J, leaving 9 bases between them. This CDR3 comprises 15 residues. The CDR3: CASSPGQNSGNTIYF. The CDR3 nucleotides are TGTGCCAGCTCACCTGGACAGAACTCTGGAAACACCATATATTTT.

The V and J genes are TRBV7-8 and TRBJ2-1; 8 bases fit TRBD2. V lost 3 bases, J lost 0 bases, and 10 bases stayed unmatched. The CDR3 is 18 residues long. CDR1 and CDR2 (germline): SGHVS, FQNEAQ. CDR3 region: CASSFKGGGRSSYNEQFF. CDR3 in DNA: TGTGCCAGCAGCTTTAAGGGTGGCGGGAGGAGCTCCTACAATGAGCAGTTCTTC.

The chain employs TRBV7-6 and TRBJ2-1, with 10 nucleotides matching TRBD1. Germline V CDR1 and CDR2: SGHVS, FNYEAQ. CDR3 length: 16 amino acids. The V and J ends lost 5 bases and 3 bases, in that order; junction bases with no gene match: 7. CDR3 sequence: CASSPLGQGVYNEQFF. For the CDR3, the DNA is TGTGCCAGCAGCCCCCTCGGACAGGGGGTCTACAATGAGCAGTTCTTC.

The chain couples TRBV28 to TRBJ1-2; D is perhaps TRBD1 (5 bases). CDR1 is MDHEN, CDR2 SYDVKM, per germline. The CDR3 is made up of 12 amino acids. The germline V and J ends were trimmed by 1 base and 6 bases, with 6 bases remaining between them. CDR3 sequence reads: CASSLSGHGYTF. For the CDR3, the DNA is TGTGCCAGCAGTTTATCAGGGCATGGCTACACCTTC.

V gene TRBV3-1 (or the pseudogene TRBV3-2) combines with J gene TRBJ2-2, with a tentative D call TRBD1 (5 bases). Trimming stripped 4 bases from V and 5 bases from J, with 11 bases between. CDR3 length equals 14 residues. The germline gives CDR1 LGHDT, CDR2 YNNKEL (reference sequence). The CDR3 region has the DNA TGTGCCAGCAGCCCCAGGGATCTGACCGGGGAGCTGTTTTTT. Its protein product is CASSPRDLTGELFF.

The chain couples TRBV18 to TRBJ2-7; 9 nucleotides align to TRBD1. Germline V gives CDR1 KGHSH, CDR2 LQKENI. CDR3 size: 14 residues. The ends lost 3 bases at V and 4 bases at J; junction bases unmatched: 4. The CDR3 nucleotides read TGTGCCAGCTCACCTCGACAGGGGGGTTACGAGCAGTACTTC. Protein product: CASSPRQGGYEQYF.

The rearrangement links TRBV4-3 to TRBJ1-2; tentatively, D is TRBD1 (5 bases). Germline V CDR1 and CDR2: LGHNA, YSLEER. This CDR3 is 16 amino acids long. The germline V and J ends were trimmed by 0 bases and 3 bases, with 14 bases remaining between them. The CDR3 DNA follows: TGCGCCAGCAGCCAAGATCTACCAGGGCTGTACTATGGCTACACCTTC. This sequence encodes CASSQDLPGLYYGYTF.

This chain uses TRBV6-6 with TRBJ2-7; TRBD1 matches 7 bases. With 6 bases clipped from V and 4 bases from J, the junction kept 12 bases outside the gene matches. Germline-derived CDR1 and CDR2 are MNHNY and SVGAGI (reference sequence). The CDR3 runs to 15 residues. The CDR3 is CASSRQGLGVYEQYF. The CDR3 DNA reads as TGTGCCAGCAGCCGACAGGGCCTTGGTGTTTACGAGCAGTACTTC.

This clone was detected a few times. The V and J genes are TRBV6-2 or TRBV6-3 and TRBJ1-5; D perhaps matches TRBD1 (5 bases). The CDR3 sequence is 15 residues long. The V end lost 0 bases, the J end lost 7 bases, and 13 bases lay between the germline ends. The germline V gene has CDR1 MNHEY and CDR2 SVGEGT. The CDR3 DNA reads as TGTGCCAGCAGTTACTCGAGGCAGGGTGAACAGCCCCAGCATTTT. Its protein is CASSYSRQGEQPQHF.

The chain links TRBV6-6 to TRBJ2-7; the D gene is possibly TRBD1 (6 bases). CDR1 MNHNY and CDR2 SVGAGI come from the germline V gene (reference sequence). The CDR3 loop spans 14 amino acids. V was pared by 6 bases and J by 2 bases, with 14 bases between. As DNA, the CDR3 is TGTGCCAGCAGACCCCAGGGGAGTACCTACGAGCAGTACTTC. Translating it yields CASRPQGSTYEQYF.

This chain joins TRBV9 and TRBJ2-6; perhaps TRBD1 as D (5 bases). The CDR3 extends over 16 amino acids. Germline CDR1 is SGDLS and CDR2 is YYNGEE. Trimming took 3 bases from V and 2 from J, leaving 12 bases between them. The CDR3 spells CASSAEQGTGANVLTF. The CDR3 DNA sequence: TGTGCCAGCAGCGCGGAGCAGGGCACTGGGGCCAACGTCCTGACTTTC.

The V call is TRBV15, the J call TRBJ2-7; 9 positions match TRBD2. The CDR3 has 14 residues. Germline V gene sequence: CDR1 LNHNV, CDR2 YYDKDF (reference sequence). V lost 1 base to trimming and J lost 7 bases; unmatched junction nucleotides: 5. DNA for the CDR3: TGTGCCACCAGCAGAGTAGCGGGAGTTAGGGAGCAGTACTTC. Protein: CATSRVAGVREQYF.

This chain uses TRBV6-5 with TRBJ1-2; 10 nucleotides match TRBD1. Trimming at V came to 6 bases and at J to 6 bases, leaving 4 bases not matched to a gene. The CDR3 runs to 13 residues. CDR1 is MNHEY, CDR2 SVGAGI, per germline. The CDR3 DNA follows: TGTGCCAGCAGCCGGGACAGGGGAGATGGCTACACCTTC. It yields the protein CASSRDRGDGYTF.

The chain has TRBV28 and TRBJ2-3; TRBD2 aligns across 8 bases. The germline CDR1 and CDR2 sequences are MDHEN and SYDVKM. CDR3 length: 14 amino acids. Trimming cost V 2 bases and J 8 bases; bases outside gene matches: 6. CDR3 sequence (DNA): TGTGCCAGCAGTTTAACTAGCGGAACTCGTACGCAGTATTTT. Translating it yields CASSLTSGTRTQYF.

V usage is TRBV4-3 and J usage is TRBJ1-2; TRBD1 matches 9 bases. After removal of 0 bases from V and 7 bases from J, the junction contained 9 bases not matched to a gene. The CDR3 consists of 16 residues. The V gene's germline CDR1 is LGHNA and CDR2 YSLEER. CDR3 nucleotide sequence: TGCGCCAGCAGCCAAGAAATCCGAACAGGGGGCGGTGGCTACACCTTC. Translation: CASSQEIRTGGGGYTF.

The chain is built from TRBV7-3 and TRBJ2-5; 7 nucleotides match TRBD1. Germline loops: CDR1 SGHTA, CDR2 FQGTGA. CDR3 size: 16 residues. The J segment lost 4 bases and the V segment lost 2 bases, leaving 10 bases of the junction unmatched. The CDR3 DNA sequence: TGTGCCAGCAGCTTAGGGAGCCAGGGGGTGGGAGAGACCCAGTACTTC. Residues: CASSLGSQGVGETQYF.

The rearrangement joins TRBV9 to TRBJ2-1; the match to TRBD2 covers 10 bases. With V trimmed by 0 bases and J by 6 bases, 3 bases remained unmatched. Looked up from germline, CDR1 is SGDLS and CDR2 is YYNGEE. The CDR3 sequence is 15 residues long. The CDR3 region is CASSVGVAGGNEQFF. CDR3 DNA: TGTGCCAGCAGCGTAGGGGTAGCGGGGGGCAATGAGCAGTTCTTC.

The CDR3 region is CASSPGTGTVTNTGELFF. The CDR3 region has the DNA TGTGCCAGCAGTCCCGGGACAGGAACTGTAACGAACACCGGGGAGCTGTTTTTT. V usage is TRBV28 and J usage is TRBJ2-2; 8 bases match TRBD1. Trimming removed 5 bases from V and 0 bases from J; junction bases left unmatched: 11. This CDR3 has 18 residues. Germline V CDR1 and CDR2: MDHEN, SYDVKM.